These 9 T cell receptor beta chains were sequenced from one sample in a study of cytomegalovirus exposure and HLA in healthy donors. Researchers ran the PCR with 60 Vbeta and 13 Jbeta primers. Using immunoSEQ multiplex PCR, the repertoire was profiled, and TCRdb retains in-frame clones only, with some absent. The sample records fewer than 120,000 clones, more than 70% being singletons. The sample was PBMCs. The receptor set was obtained from a woman aged 55-75 years in good health and CMV-seropositive.

CDR3 region: CASSGASEVRNEQFF. The CDR3, as DNA: TGCGCCAGCAGCGGCGCCAGTGAGGTTCGCAATGAGCAGTTCTTC. The V gene is TRBV5-1, the J gene TRBJ2-1, with D unresolved. Germline V gives CDR1 SGHRS, CDR2 YFSETQ. This CDR3 has 15 amino acids. Deletions cut 4 bases from V and 6 bases from J, with 17 bases between.

V is TRBV2 and J is TRBJ2-7, with 8 nucleotides matching TRBD1. Germline V gene sequence: CDR1 SNHLY, CDR2 FYNNEI. This CDR3 region has 15 residues. J was trimmed by 1 base and V by 7 bases; bases with no gene match: 9. The CDR3 nucleotides read TGTGCCAGCAAGGAAACAGGGGGAAAATCCTACGAGCAGTACTTC. Its protein product is CASKETGGKSYEQYF.

This chain joins TRBV5-8 and TRBJ2-3, with 9 positions matching TRBD1. Trimming took 7 bases from V and 3 from J; bases not matched to a gene: 12. This CDR3 has 16 amino acids. Germline values: CDR1 SGHTS, CDR2 YDEGEE. The CDR3 sequence is CASPNLPGQGTDTQYF. The CDR3 DNA follows: TGTGCCAGCCCGAACTTACCGGGACAGGGTACAGATACGCAGTATTTT.

Here the CDR3 DNA reads TGCAGCGTGCCCCTGGGAAGGGGCGCCGCGGATACGCAGTATTTT. Translation gives CSVPLGRGAADTQYF. This sequence joins TRBV29-1 and TRBJ2-3; D may be TRBD1 (5 bases). Germline CDR1 and CDR2: SQVTM and ANQGSEA. Trimming pared 6 bases from V and 6 bases from J, leaving 22 bases between. The CDR3 loop spans 15 amino acids.

This chain connects TRBV18 to TRBJ1-1; unclear D gene. Germline V gives CDR1 KGHSH, CDR2 LQKENI. The CDR3 loop spans 14 amino acids. The germline V and J ends were trimmed by 2 bases and 3 bases, with 10 bases remaining between them. The CDR3 bases are TGTGCCAGCTCACCATCCCAGTCCGACACTGAAGCTTTCTTT. Translation: CASSPSQSDTEAFF.

This clone was counted only a few times. V gene TRBV6-1 combines with J gene TRBJ2-7, with D tentatively TRBD1 (5 bases). V was pared by 1 base and J by 6 bases, with 13 bases between. CDR3 size: 14 residues. Germline V gives CDR1 MNHNS, CDR2 SASEGT. CDR3 protein: CASSEVQVKVEQYF. CDR3 bases: TGTGCCAGCAGTGAAGTACAGGTTAAGGTCGAGCAGTACTTC.

This chain links TRBV4-1 with TRBJ1-5; no firm D call. Germline CDR1 reads MGHRA; CDR2 reads YSYEKL. This CDR3 is built from 14 residues. V lost 0 bases, J lost 5 bases, and 8 bases lay in between. In DNA, the CDR3 is TGCGCCAGCAGCCAAGACCTTGAGGATCAGCCCCAGCATTTT. This gives the protein CASSQDLEDQPQHF.

The chain combines TRBV18 with TRBJ1-1; a possible D gene is TRBD1 (5 bases). This CDR3 is built from 15 residues. Trimming took 4 bases from V and 1 from J, leaving 13 bases between them. Germline CDR1 and CDR2: KGHSH and LQKENI. The CDR3 nucleotides read TGTGCCAGCTCACTCGCTACCGACAGGAACACTGAAGCTTTCTTT. Protein product: CASSLATDRNTEAFF.

The V gene is TRBV7-8, the J gene TRBJ1-2; perhaps TRBD1 as D (5 bases). This CDR3 has 13 residues. Per germline, CDR1 SGHVS and CDR2 FQNEAQ. The V end was cut by 6 bases, the J end by 4 bases, with 12 bases between. The CDR3 DNA follows: TGTGCCAGCAGTTCGACAGCTCTCTATGGCTACACCTTC. It is translated as CASSSTALYGYTF.